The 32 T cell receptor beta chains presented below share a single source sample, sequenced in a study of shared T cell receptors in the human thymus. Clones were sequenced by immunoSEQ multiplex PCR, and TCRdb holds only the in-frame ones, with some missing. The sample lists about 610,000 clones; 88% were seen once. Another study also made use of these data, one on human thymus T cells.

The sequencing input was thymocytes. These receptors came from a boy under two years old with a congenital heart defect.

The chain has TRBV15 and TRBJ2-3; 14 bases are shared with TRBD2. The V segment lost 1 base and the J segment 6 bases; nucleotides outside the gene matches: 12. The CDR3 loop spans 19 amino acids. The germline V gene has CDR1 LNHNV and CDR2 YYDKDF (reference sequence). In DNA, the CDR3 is TGTGCCACCAGCAGAGCCCGGCCGGGACTAGCGGGAGTGGGGGATACGCAGTATTTT. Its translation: CATSRARPGLAGVGDTQYF. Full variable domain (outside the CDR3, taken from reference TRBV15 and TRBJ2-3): DAMVIQNPRYQVTQFGKPVTLSCSQTLNHNVMYWYQQKSSQAPKLLFHYYDKDFNNEADTPDNFQSRRPNTSFCFLDIRSPGLGDTAMYLCATSRARPGLAGVGDTQYFGPGTRLTVL.

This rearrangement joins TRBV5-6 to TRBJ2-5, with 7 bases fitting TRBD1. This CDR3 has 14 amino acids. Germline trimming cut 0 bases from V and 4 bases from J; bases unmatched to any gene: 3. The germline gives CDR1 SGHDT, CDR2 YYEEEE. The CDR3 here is CASSLAAGGETQYF. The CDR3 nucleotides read TGTGCCAGCAGCTTGGCGGCAGGGGGAGAGACCCAGTACTTC.

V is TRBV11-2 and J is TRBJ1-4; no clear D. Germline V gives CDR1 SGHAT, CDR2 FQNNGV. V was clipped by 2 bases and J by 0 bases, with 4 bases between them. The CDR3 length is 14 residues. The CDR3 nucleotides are TGTGCCAGCAGCTTACATGCAACTAATGAAAAACTGTTTTTT. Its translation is CASSLHATNEKLFF.

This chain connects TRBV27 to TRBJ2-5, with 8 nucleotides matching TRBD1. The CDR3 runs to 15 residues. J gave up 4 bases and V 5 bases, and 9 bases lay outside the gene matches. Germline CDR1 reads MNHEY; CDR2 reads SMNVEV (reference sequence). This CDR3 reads CASSRSDRGGETQYF. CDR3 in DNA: TGTGCCAGCAGTCGGAGCGACAGGGGAGGAGAGACCCAGTACTTC.

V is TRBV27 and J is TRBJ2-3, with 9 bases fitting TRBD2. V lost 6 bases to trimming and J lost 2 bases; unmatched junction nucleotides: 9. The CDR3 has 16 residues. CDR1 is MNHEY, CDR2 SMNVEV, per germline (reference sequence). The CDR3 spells CASSLSRLAATDTQYF. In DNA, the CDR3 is TGTGCCAGCAGCCTCAGTAGACTAGCGGCCACAGATACGCAGTATTTT.

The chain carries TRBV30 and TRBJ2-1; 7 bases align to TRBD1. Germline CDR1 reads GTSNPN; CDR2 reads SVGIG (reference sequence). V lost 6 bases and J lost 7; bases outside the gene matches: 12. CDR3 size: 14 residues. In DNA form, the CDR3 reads TGTGCCTGCTCCCTGGCACAGGGGATTAATGAGCAGTTCTTC. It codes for CACSLAQGINEQFF.

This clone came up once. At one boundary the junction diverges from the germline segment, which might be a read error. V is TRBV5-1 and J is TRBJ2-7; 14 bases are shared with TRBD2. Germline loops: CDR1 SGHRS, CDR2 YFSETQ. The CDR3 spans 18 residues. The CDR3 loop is CASTLGLAGVALSYEQYF. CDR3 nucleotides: TGCGCCAGCACCTTGGGACTAGCGGGAGTAGCCCTATCCTACGAGCAGTACTTC. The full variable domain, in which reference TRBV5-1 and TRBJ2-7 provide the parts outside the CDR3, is KAGVTQTPRYLIKTRGQQVTLSCSPISGHRSVSWYQQTPGQGLQFLFEYFSETQRNKGNFPGRFSGRQFSNSRSEMNVSTLELGDSALYLCASTLGLAGVALSYEQYFGPGTRLTVT.

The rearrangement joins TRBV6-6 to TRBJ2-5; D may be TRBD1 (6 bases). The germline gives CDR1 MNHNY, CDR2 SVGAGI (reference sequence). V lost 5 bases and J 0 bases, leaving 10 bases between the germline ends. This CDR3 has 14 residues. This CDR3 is CASSPDRNQETQYF. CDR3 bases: TGTGCCAGCAGTCCCGACAGGAACCAAGAGACCCAGTACTTC.

The CDR3 protein is CASSKARRQLSSYEQYF. The CDR3 DNA follows: TGCGCCAGCAGTAAGGCGAGGCGACAGTTGAGCTCCTACGAGCAGTACTTC. The rearrangement uses TRBV5-1 and TRBJ2-7; TRBD1 is a possible D gene (5 bases). The CDR3 sequence is 17 residues long. Trimming left V 5 bases short and J 0 bases short, with 21 bases between. Germline V gene sequence: CDR1 SGHRS, CDR2 YFSETQ.

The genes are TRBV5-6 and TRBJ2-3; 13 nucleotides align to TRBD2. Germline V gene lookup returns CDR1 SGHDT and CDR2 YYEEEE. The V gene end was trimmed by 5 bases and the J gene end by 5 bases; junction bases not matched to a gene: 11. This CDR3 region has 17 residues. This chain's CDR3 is CASSPRTSGRVVDTQYF. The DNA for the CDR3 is TGTGCCAGCAGTCCTAGGACTAGCGGGAGAGTGGTAGATACGCAGTATTTT.

CDR3 nucleotides: TGTGCCAGCAGTCCCAATCTAGCGGGAGGGCCCTCAGGGTCCTACGAGCAGTACTTC. This codes for CASSPNLAGGPSGSYEQYF. J is TRBJ2-7 and V is TRBV28; 12 bases match TRBD2. Trimming took 5 bases from V and 1 from J; bases not matched to a gene: 15. From germline, CDR1 is MDHEN and CDR2 SYDVKM. This CDR3 is built from 19 residues.

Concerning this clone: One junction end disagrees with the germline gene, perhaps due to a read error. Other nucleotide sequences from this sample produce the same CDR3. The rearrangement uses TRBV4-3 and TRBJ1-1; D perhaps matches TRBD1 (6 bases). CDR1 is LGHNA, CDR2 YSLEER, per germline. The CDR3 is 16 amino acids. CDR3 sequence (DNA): TGCGCCAGCAGTCAAGTGACGGGACACTCGAACACTGAAGCTTTCTTT. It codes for CASSQVTGHSNTEAFF.

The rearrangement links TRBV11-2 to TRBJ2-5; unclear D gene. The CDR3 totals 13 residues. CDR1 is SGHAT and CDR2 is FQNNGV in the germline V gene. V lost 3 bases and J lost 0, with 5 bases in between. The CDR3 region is CASSLLDQETQYF. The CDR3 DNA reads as TGTGCCAGCAGCTTGCTAGACCAAGAGACCCAGTACTTC.

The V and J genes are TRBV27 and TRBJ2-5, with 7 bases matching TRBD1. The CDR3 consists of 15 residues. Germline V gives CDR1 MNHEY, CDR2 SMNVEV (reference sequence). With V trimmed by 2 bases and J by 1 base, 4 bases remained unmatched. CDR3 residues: CASSLAHRGQETQYF. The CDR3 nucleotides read TGTGCCAGCAGTTTAGCCCACAGGGGCCAAGAGACCCAGTACTTC.

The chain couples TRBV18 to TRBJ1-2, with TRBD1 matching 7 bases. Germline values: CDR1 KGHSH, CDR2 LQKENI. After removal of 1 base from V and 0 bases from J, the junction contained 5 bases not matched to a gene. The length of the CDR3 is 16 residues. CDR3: CASSPRDSPSNYGYTF. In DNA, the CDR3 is TGTGCCAGCTCACCACGGGACAGCCCATCTAACTATGGCTACACCTTC.

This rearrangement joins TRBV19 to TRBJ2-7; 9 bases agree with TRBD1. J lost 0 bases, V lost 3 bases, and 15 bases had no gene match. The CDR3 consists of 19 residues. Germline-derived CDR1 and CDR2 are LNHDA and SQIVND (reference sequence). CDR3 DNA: TGTGCCAGTAGTATGCCCTCTTCCGGGACAGGGAATAGCTCCTACGAGCAGTACTTC. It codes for CASSMPSSGTGNSSYEQYF.

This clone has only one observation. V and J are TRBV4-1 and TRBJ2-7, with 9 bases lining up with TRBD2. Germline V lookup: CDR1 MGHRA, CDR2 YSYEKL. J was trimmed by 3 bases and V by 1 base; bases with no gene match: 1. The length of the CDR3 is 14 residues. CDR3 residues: CASSQASGDYEQYF. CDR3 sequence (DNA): TGCGCCAGCAGCCAAGCTAGCGGGGACTACGAGCAGTACTTC.

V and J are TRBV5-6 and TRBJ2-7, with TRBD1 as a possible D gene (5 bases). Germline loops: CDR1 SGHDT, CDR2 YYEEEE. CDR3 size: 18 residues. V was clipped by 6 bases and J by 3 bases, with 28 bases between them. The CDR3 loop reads CASTTPGPREKSLYEQYF. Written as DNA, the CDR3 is TGTGCCAGCACCACCCCCGGGCCCAGGGAAAAGAGTCTCTACGAGCAGTACTTC.

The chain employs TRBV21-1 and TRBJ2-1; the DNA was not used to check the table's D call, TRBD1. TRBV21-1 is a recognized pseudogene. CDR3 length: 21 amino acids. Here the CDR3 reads CASSKDPITPGTGDFYNEQFF. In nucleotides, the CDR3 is TGTGCCAGCAGCAAAGACCCTATCACACCCGGGACAGGAGACTTCTACAATGAGCAGTTCTTC.

CDR3 bases: TGCGCCAGCAGCCCTAGGACTGGGGAGGTAGAGACCCAGTACTTC. Translated: CASSPRTGEVETQYF. The chain carries TRBV5-1 and TRBJ2-5; TRBD2 is a possible D gene (6 bases). The V end lost 4 bases, the J end lost 4 bases, and 17 bases lay between the germline ends. The CDR3 runs to 15 residues. Germline V gene lookup returns CDR1 SGHRS and CDR2 YFSETQ. Full variable domain (rest looked up from reference TRBV5-1 and TRBJ2-5): KAGVTQTPRYLIKTRGQQVTLSCSPISGHRSVSWYQQTPGQGLQFLFEYFSETQRNKGNFPGRFSGRQFSNSRSEMNVSTLELGDSALYLCASSPRTGEVETQYFGPGTRLLVL.

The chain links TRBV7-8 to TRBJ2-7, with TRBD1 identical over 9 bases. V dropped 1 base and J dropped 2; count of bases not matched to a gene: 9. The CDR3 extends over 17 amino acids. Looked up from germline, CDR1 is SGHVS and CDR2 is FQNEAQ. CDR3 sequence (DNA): TGTGCCAGCAGCTTAGTCGGCGGGACAGGGCCACCCTACGAGCAGTACTTC. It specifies CASSLVGGTGPPYEQYF.

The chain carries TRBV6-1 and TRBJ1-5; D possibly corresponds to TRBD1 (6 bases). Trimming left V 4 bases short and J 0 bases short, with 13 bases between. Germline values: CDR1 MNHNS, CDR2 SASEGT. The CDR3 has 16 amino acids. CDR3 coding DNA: TGTGCCAGCAGTGCATACAGGGTCAATAGCAATCAGCCCCAGCATTTT. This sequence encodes CASSAYRVNSNQPQHF.

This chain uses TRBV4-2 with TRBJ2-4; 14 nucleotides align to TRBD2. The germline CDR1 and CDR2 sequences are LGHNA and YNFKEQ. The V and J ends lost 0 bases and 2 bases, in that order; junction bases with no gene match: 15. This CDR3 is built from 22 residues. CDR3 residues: CASSQESPPGLAGEVTKNIQYF. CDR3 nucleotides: TGTGCCAGCAGCCAAGAGAGCCCGCCGGGACTAGCGGGAGAGGTAACCAAAAACATTCAGTACTTC.

The CDR3 loop is CASVGLAGEDSSYEQYF. For the CDR3, the DNA is TGTGCCAGTGTGGGACTAGCGGGAGAGGACAGCTCCTACGAGCAGTACTTC. The chain is built from TRBV28 and TRBJ2-7, with TRBD2 matching over 14 bases. Per the germline V gene, CDR1 is MDHEN and CDR2 is SYDVKM. The junction had 10 bases not matched to a gene; V was cut back by 9 bases and J by 0 bases. The CDR3 sequence is 17 residues long.

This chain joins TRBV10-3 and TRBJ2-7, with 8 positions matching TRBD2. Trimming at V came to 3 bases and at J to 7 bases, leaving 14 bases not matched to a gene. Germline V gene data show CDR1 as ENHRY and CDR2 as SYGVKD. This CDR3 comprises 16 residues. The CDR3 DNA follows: TGTGCCATCAGTGACGTTCCTGGGACTAGTTTTTCTGAGCAGTACTTC. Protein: CAISDVPGTSFSEQYF.

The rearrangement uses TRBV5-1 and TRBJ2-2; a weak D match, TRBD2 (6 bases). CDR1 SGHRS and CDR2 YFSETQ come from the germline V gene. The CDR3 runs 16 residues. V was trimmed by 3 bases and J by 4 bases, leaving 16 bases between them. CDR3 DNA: TGCGCCAGCAGCTCGAAACCAACCGGGGGCACCGGGGAGCTGTTTTTT. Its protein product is CASSSKPTGGTGELFF.

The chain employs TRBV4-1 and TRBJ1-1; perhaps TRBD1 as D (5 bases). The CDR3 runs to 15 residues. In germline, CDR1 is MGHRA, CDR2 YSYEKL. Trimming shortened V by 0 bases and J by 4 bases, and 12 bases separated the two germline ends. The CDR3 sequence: CASSQDILQGTEAFF. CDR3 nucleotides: TGCGCCAGCAGCCAAGATATTCTCCAGGGCACTGAAGCTTTCTTT.

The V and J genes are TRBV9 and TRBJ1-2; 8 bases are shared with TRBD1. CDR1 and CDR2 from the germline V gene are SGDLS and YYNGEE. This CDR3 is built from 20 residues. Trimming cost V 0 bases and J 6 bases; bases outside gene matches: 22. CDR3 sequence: CASSVDGQGELIPWGHGYTF. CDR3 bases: TGTGCCAGCAGCGTAGATGGACAGGGAGAATTAATCCCTTGGGGGCATGGCTACACCTTC.

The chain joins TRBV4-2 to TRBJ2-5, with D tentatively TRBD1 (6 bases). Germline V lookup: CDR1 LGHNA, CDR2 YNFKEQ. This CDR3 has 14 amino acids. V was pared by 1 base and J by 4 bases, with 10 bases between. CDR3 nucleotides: TGTGCCAGCAGCCAAGCTGGCAGGGGAGAGACCCAGTACTTC. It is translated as CASSQAGRGETQYF.

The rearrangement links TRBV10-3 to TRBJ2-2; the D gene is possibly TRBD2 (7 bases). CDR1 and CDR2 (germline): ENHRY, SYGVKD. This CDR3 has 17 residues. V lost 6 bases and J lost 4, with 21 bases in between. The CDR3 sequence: CAISPIAGGPGTGELFF. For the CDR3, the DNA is TGTGCCATCAGCCCAATCGCCGGGGGGCCAGGCACCGGGGAGCTGTTTTTT.

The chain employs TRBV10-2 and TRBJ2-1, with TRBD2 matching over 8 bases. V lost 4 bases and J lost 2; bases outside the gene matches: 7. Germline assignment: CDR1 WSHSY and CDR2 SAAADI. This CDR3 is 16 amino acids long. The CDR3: CASSAVLAGPYNEQFF. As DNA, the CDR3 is TGCGCCAGCAGTGCCGTTTTAGCGGGACCCTACAATGAGCAGTTCTTC.

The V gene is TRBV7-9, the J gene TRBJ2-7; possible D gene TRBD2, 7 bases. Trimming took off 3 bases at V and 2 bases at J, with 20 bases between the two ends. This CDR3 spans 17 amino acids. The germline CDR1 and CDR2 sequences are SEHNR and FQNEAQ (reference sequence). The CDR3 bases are TGTGCCAGCAGCTTCGGGGGGCACCGGGACCCGACCTACGAGCAGTACTTC. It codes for CASSFGGHRDPTYEQYF.